These 19 T cell receptor beta chains share one sample of origin, sequenced in a study of T cells in localized non-small cell lung cancer. Clones were read by immunoSEQ multiplex PCR, and TCRdb kept only the in-frame ones, dropping some. Of some 38,000 clones listed, roughly 88% are singletons. The source material was peripheral blood mononuclear cells, sampled before any cancer treatment. Receptor source: a male donor aged 60 or older with stage II lung adenocarcinoma.

This chain joins TRBV6-5 and TRBJ1-3, with a tentative D call TRBD1 (6 bases). There are 13 residues in the CDR3. Germline V gives CDR1 MNHEY, CDR2 SVGAGI. Trimming left V 5 bases short and J 9 bases short, with 14 bases between. The CDR3 nucleotides are TGTGCCAGCAGTCCCCGTGGGGGCAGCACCATATATTTT. This sequence encodes CASSPRGGSTIYF.

The J gene is TRBJ1-2, the V gene TRBV5-1; D may be TRBD1 (5 bases). This CDR3 has 15 amino acids. V gave up 0 bases and J gave up 5 bases, with 14 bases separating them. Germline V gene sequence: CDR1 SGHRS, CDR2 YFSETQ. The CDR3 bases are TGCGCCAGCAGCTTGGCCGCATCACAGGCTTATGGCTACACCTTC. Translated: CASSLAASQAYGYTF.

This sequence joins TRBV5-1 and TRBJ1-1; TRBD1 is a possible D gene (6 bases). Looked up from germline, CDR1 is SGHRS and CDR2 is YFSETQ. Trimming cost V 5 bases and J 2 bases, with 10 bases left between them. The CDR3 loop spans 13 amino acids. The CDR3, as DNA: TGCGCCAGCAGTCAACAGGGTAACACTGAAGCTTTCTTT. This codes for CASSQQGNTEAFF.

This chain connects TRBV2 to TRBJ1-5, with 7 bases lining up with TRBD1. This CDR3 region has 13 residues. V lost 8 bases, J lost 2 bases, and 3 bases stayed unmatched. The germline V gene encodes CDR1 SNHLY and CDR2 FYNNEI. CDR3 DNA: TGTGCCAGCGACAGGGAGCGCAATCAGCCCCAGCATTTT. Its protein product is CASDRERNQPQHF.

This clone showed up just a few times. The identical CDR3 is also encoded by other nucleotide sequences in the sample. J is TRBJ2-2 and V is TRBV15, with TRBD2 identical over 9 bases. This CDR3 region has 16 residues. Germline V gene lookup returns CDR1 LNHNV and CDR2 YYDKDF (reference sequence). V lost 2 bases and J lost 5; bases outside the gene matches: 6. The CDR3 DNA sequence: TGTGCCACCAGCAGACAGGGACTAGCTCTGACCGGGGAGCTGTTTTTT. This translates into CATSRQGLALTGELFF. Based on the CDR3 plus reference TRBV15 and TRBJ2-2, the full variable domain is DAMVIQNPRYQVTQFGKPVTLSCSQTLNHNVMYWYQQKSSQAPKLLFHYYDKDFNNEADTPDNFQSRRPNTSFCFLDIRSPGLGDTAMYLCATSRQGLALTGELFFGEGSRLTVL.

CDR3 nucleotides: TGCGCCAGCAGCCCGGAGAGCGTAGGCGGGAGGGCCGGCAATGAGCAGTTCTTC. Translated, it gives CASSPESVGGRAGNEQFF. V and J are TRBV5-1 and TRBJ2-1, with 9 bases aligning to TRBD2. J gave up 6 bases and V 4 bases, and 17 bases lay outside the gene matches. This CDR3 has 18 amino acids. Germline lookup yields CDR1 SGHRS and CDR2 YFSETQ.

V is TRBV19 and J is TRBJ2-7; no clear D gene. The CDR3 runs to 15 residues. V was shortened by 5 bases and J by 0 bases, with 14 bases between the two germline ends. CDR1 and CDR2 from the germline V gene are LNHDA and SQIVND (reference sequence). CDR3 sequence reads: CASSLGPGSSYEQYF. DNA of the CDR3: TGTGCCAGTAGTCTTGGCCCGGGCAGCTCCTACGAGCAGTACTTC.

The chain has TRBV10-2 and TRBJ1-2, with D possibly being TRBD1 (5 bases). Trimming shortened V by 4 bases and J by 5 bases, and 5 bases separated the two germline ends. The CDR3 has 11 amino acids. CDR1 is WSHSY and CDR2 is SAAADI in the germline V gene. The CDR3 region has the DNA TGCGCCAGCAGTGCAGGGTATGGCTACACCTTC. It encodes CASSAGYGYTF.

The V gene is TRBV6-4, the J gene TRBJ1-1; 7 positions agree with TRBD1. After removal of 6 bases from V and 5 bases from J, the junction contained 15 bases not matched to a gene. The CDR3 extends over 16 amino acids. CDR1 MRHNA and CDR2 SNTAGT come from the germline V gene. The CDR3 reads CASSGTGRQGSTEAFF. DNA for the CDR3: TGTGCCAGCAGCGGGACTGGAAGACAGGGAAGTACTGAAGCTTTCTTT.

The rearrangement links TRBV9 to TRBJ1-3, with D perhaps matching TRBD1 (5 bases). Germline V gives CDR1 SGDLS, CDR2 YYNGEE. Trimming left V 0 bases short and J 0 bases short, with 7 bases between. There are 15 residues in the CDR3. Written as DNA, the CDR3 is TGTGCCAGCAGCGTAGGGGGGTTCTCTGGAAACACCATATATTTT. This sequence encodes CASSVGGFSGNTIYF.

This clone was recorded only once. The chain joins TRBV7-2 to TRBJ2-7; no clear D gene. V lost 6 bases, J lost 0 bases, and 15 bases lay in between. Germline CDR1 reads SGHTA; CDR2 reads FQGNSA. This CDR3 is built from 15 residues. The CDR3 here is CASRVMGVPSYEQYF. The CDR3 DNA reads as TGTGCCAGCAGGGTCATGGGCGTTCCCTCCTACGAGCAGTACTTC.

The chain joins TRBV5-4 to TRBJ2-1; TRBD2 agrees at 9 bases. With 4 bases clipped from V and 4 bases from J, the junction kept 9 bases outside the gene matches. The germline gives CDR1 SGHNT, CDR2 YYREEE (reference sequence). This CDR3 region has 16 residues. The CDR3 sequence: CASSPAGGEPYNEQFF. CDR3 coding DNA: TGTGCCAGCAGCCCCGCGGGGGGGGAACCTTACAATGAGCAGTTCTTC.

This rearrangement joins TRBV5-1 to TRBJ1-1; no firm D call. The V end lost 0 bases, the J end lost 1 base, and 7 bases lay between the germline ends. This CDR3 is built from 14 residues. Germline V gives CDR1 SGHRS, CDR2 YFSETQ. The CDR3 sequence is CASSLDWGNTEAFF. CDR3 nucleotides: TGCGCCAGCAGCTTGGATTGGGGGAACACTGAAGCTTTCTTT. The whole variable domain, remainder taken from reference TRBV5-1 and TRBJ1-1, is KAGVTQTPRYLIKTRGQQVTLSCSPISGHRSVSWYQQTPGQGLQFLFEYFSETQRNKGNFPGRFSGRQFSNSRSEMNVSTLELGDSALYLCASSLDWGNTEAFFGQGTRLTVV.

This chain connects TRBV5-1 to TRBJ1-1; 9 bases map to TRBD1. V gave up 4 bases and J gave up 1 base; unmatched junction bases: 8. Germline V lookup: CDR1 SGHRS, CDR2 YFSETQ. The CDR3 extends over 16 amino acids. The CDR3: CASSPLDRGPNTEAFF. CDR3 sequence (DNA): TGCGCCAGCAGCCCCTTGGACAGGGGCCCGAACACTGAAGCTTTCTTT.

The gene calls are TRBV5-1 and TRBJ1-1; D remains unclear. The germline gives CDR1 SGHRS, CDR2 YFSETQ. This CDR3 is built from 13 residues. V dropped 6 bases and J dropped 0 bases, with 9 bases sitting between them. The CDR3 DNA reads as TGCGCCAGCAAGTCAGAACTGAACACTGAAGCTTTCTTT. It yields the protein CASKSELNTEAFF.

This clone was found once. In DNA form, the CDR3 reads TGTGCCTGGAGTCCTCCGGACAGGAACACTGAAGCTTTCTTT. Translated: CAWSPPDRNTEAFF. This chain uses TRBV30 with TRBJ1-1, with D possibly being TRBD1 (6 bases). V dropped 2 bases and J dropped 1 base, with 11 bases sitting between them. The CDR3 covers 14 residues. CDR1 GTSNPN and CDR2 SVGIG come from the germline V gene (reference sequence).

The chain joins TRBV6-5 to TRBJ2-3, with a tentative D call TRBD1 (5 bases). There are 12 residues in the CDR3. V was cut by 6 bases and J by 5 bases, with 9 bases left in between. Per germline, CDR1 MNHEY and CDR2 SVGAGI. CDR3 residues: CASSSREDTQYF. The CDR3 nucleotides read TGTGCCAGCAGCTCCAGGGAAGATACGCAGTATTTT.

The chain has TRBV5-1 and TRBJ2-7; 11 bases agree with TRBD2. CDR3 size: 16 residues. V shed 7 bases, J shed 0 bases, and the junction held 9 bases outside the gene matches. CDR1 is SGHRS, CDR2 YFSETQ, per germline. The CDR3 loop reads CASSGTSGFNSYEQYF. The CDR3 DNA follows: TGCGCCAGCTCCGGGACTAGCGGTTTTAACTCCTACGAGCAGTACTTC.

The chain employs TRBV2 and TRBJ2-5; D might be TRBD1 (6 bases). Per germline, CDR1 SNHLY and CDR2 FYNNEI. Deletions cut 4 bases from V and 2 bases from J, with 14 bases between. The CDR3 runs 15 residues. DNA of the CDR3: TGTGCCAGCAGTGGAAGGGGGACCCGTCAAGAGACCCAGTACTTC. It codes for CASSGRGTRQETQYF.